A selection of T cell receptor beta chains follows, all from one sample in a study of blood T cell repertoires in COVID-19. Clones were read by immunoSEQ multiplex PCR, and TCRdb kept only the in-frame ones, dropping some. The sample lists more than 95,000 clones; 85% to 90% were seen once. Sample: peripheral blood. Every receptor here comes from a man aged 50-59 years with acute or convalescent COVID-19. The conserved cysteine and the conserved F or W are not part of the CDR3 here. Size values are once, few and many counts, or a class for expanded clones, and some rows have none.

clone_size j_call v_call cdr3_aa
- TRBJ2-7 TRBV7-2 ASSPGGTGRYEQY
- TRBJ2-1 TRBV7-7 ASSQIAGGKDNEQF
- TRBJ2-7 TRBV4-2 ASSQLLSGRLGYEQY
few TRBJ2-5 TRBV3-1/TRBV3-2 ASSRTPGQGPQETQY
- TRBJ2-5 TRBV24-1 ATSDPGLADPEETQY
- TRBJ2-7 TRBV6-1 ASSEALTGTYEQY
- TRBJ1-2 TRBV6-5 ASSRTGNYGYT
once TRBJ1-4 TRBV28 ASSQGQGRGEEKLF
- TRBJ1-4 TRBV5-1 ASSLSTGQGEKLF
- TRBJ2-5 TRBV28 ASSSPGQGQETQY
- TRBJ2-3 TRBV7-2 ASSPRGHRSADTQY
- TRBJ2-4 TRBV2 ASSVTSGRGIRH
once TRBJ2-5 TRBV5-4 ASSLALSQETQY
- TRBJ2-1 TRBV19 ASRTGTRGNEQF
- TRBJ1-2 TRBV9 ASSVLQGADGYT
- TRBJ1-5 TRBV28 ASSSTRQGSNQPQH
- TRBJ2-3 TRBV28 ASSPGTSGSSDTQY
few TRBJ1-1 TRBV6-5 ASSDQNRGREAF
- TRBJ1-1 TRBV7-9 ASSLISSMNTEAF
- TRBJ1-4 TRBV9 ASSLGGGEEKLF
- TRBJ1-6 TRBV10-3 AIRGAGTGNSPLH
- TRBJ2-2 TRBV11-2 ASSLERRGLNTGELF
- TRBJ2-1 TRBV24-1 ATTVGNEQF
- TRBJ2-5 TRBV13 ASSFIGSQETQY
- TRBJ1-6 TRBV7-8 ASSQRDRGSSYNSPLH
once TRBJ2-1 TRBV5-1 ASSWGENEQF